These 27 T cell receptor beta chains came from one sample sequenced in a study of CD8+CD57+ T cells in acquired aplastic anemia. By flow cytometry, patients selected for sequencing had shown an expansion of CD8+CD57+ cells. According to the study, genomic DNA was the template for TCR beta VDJ and CDR3 profiling. TCRdb re-called the reads with MiXCR, one entry per CDR3 protein. The sample holds hundreds of thousands of distinct CDR3 sequences, roughly 50% seen once. Sample: sorted CD4+, CD8+, or CD8+CD57+ T cells (not recorded which) from PBMCs. Source of these receptors: a human donor with aplastic anemia.

The chain couples TRBV20-1 to TRBJ1-5; D may be TRBD1 (5 bases). The CDR3 runs to 16 residues. Trimming shortened V by 0 bases and J by 0 bases, and 12 bases separated the two germline ends. Germline V CDR1 and CDR2: DFQATT, SNEGSKA (reference sequence). Here the CDR3 reads CSARDGGRNSNQPQHF. In nucleotides, the CDR3 is TGCAGTGCTAGAGATGGGGGACGGAATAGCAATCAGCCCCAGCATTTT.

The chain joins TRBV5-4 to TRBJ1-2, with TRBD1 identical over 12 bases. After removal of 3 bases from V and 6 bases from J, the junction contained 6 bases not matched to a gene. From germline, CDR1 is SGHNT and CDR2 YYREEE (reference sequence). This CDR3 contains 15 residues. CDR3 residues: CASSYSGTGGNGYTF. The DNA for the CDR3 is TGTGCCAGCAGCTACTCCGGGACAGGGGGCAATGGCTACACCTTC.

Comment on this clonotype: A much larger clone sits a single nucleotide away, making a read error possible. The CDR3 here is CASTLGDRREKLFF. CDR3 DNA sequence: TGTGCCAGCACCCTAGGGGACCGTAGAGAAAAACTGTTTTTT. The rearrangement joins TRBV12-3 or TRBV12-4 to TRBJ1-4; weak D call: TRBD1 (5 bases). The CDR3 spans 14 residues. The V end lost 7 bases, the J end lost 8 bases, and 17 bases lay between the germline ends.

The chain has TRBV5-6 and TRBJ2-7; the D is unclear. The V end lost 0 bases, the J end lost 9 bases, and 10 bases lay between the germline ends. The CDR3 has 12 amino acids. Germline V CDR1 and CDR2: SGHDT, YYEEEE. The CDR3 coding sequence is TGTGCCAGCAGCTTGGGGACCTTCGGGCAGTACGTC. This codes for CASSLGTFGQYV.

This clonotype appeared many times. The junction does not match germline at one end; this may be a read error. This chain connects TRBV7-7 to TRBJ2-1; D perhaps matches TRBD2 (5 bases). This CDR3 has 15 residues. In germline, CDR1 is SSHAT, CDR2 FNYEAQ (reference sequence). CDR3 residues: CASSLGREGYNEQFF. CDR3 in DNA: TGTGCTAGCAGTTTAGGAAGAGAGGGATACAATGAGCAGTTCTTC.

This clonotype was picked up many times. This chain uses TRBV20-1 with TRBJ2-1; TRBD2 is a possible D gene (5 bases). The germline V gene has CDR1 DFQATT and CDR2 SNEGSKA (reference sequence). Trimming took off 1 base at V and 3 bases at J, with 13 bases between the two ends. This CDR3 is built from 15 residues. The CDR3 sequence: CSARGGSAVYNEQFF. In DNA form, the CDR3 reads TGCAGTGCTAGAGGAGGGTCGGCGGTCTACAATGAGCAGTTCTTC.

V usage is TRBV20-1 and J usage is TRBJ2-1; TRBD1 is a possible D gene (5 bases). The CDR3 is 13 residues long. V dropped 3 bases and J dropped 5 bases, with 11 bases sitting between them. Germline V CDR1 and CDR2: DFQATT, SNEGSKA (reference sequence). The CDR3 here is CSASTDKDNEQFF. The CDR3, as DNA: TGCAGTGCTAGCACGGACAAGGACAATGAGCAGTTCTTC.

The chain recombines TRBV10-1 with TRBJ2-3, with 7 nucleotides matching TRBD1. Germline trimming cut 4 bases from V and 4 bases from J; bases unmatched to any gene: 2. Germline V gene sequence: CDR1 WNHNN, CDR2 SYGVQD (reference sequence). The CDR3 covers 13 residues. The CDR3 DNA sequence: TGCGCCAGCAGTGGAGGGACAGCAGATACGCAGTATTTT. Its protein product is CASSGGTADTQYF.

Comment on this clonotype: A read error may explain this, as a much larger clone is one base away. The rearrangement uses TRBV20-1 and TRBJ2-2; D is uncertain. V gave up 3 bases and J gave up 4 bases, with 9 bases separating them. The CDR3 has 13 amino acids. Per the germline V gene, CDR1 is DFQATT and CDR2 is SNEGSKA (reference sequence). The CDR3 here is CSASDPRTGELFF. In DNA, the CDR3 is TGCAGTGCTAGTGATCCGCGCACCGGGGAGCTGTTTTTT.

The gene calls are TRBV2 and TRBJ1-1, with 9 bases that match TRBD1. This CDR3 has 17 residues. The germline V gene has CDR1 SNHLY and CDR2 FYNNEI. V shed 5 bases and J 1 base; nucleotides not matched to a gene: 11. CDR3: CASSSRQGEKRNTEAFF. The CDR3 DNA follows: TGTGCCAGCAGTTCCAGACAGGGGGAAAAGAGGAACACTGAAGCTTTCTTT.

This clonotype was seen many times. The chain is built from TRBV12-3 or TRBV12-4 and TRBJ1-6; possible D gene TRBD1, 6 bases. V was trimmed by 3 bases and J by 9 bases, leaving 18 bases between them. The CDR3 has 16 amino acids. DNA for the CDR3: TGTGCCAGCAGTTTTGGGGGGGCTCCTTTAGTTTCACCCCTCCACTTT. It translates to CASSFGGAPLVSPLHF.

This clonotype was counted a few times. This rearrangement joins TRBV6-6 to TRBJ1-2; no definite D call. The CDR3 totals 15 residues. Germline CDR1 MNHNY, CDR2 SVGAGI (reference sequence). V lost 4 bases and J 2 bases, leaving 14 bases between the germline ends. The CDR3 DNA follows: TGTGCCAGCAGTTTGCAGGCCGGATTCAACTATGGCTACACCTTC. It yields the protein CASSLQAGFNYGYTF.

This clonotype was observed at least ten times. The chain recombines TRBV19 with TRBJ2-6, with D hard to call. CDR1 and CDR2 (germline): LNHDA, SQIVND (reference sequence). Trimming removed 1 base at V and 0 bases at J, with 10 bases between. This CDR3 comprises 17 residues. The DNA of the CDR3 is TGTGCCAGTAGTATAGGGGAACAGACCTCTGGGGCCAACGTCCTGACTTTC. Amino acids: CASSIGEQTSGANVLTF.

The V and J genes are TRBV2 and TRBJ2-3; 12 positions match TRBD2. The germline gives CDR1 SNHLY, CDR2 FYNNEI. V lost 5 bases, J lost 5 bases, and 11 bases stayed unmatched. The CDR3 length is 17 residues. In nucleotides, the CDR3 is TGTGCCAGCAGTCCCCTCTCTAGCGGGGGGGCGAGAGATACGCAGTATTTT. Protein sequence: CASSPLSSGGARDTQYF. The full variable domain, rest sourced from reference TRBV2 and TRBJ2-3, is EPEVTQTPSHQVTQMGQEVILRCVPISNHLYFYWYRQILGQKVEFLVSFYNNEISEKSEIFDDQFSVERPDGSNFTLKIRSTKLEDSAMYFCASSPLSSGGARDTQYFGPGTRLTVL.

CDR3 in amino acids: CASSLYGGEQYF. CDR3 in DNA: TGTGCCAGCAGCTTATATGGGGGCGAGCAGTACTTC. V usage is TRBV7-2 and J usage is TRBJ2-7, with D possibly being TRBD1 or TRBD2 (5 bases each). Trimming cost V 2 bases and J 6 bases, with 8 bases left between them. This CDR3 has 12 amino acids. Germline V lookup: CDR1 SGHTA, CDR2 FQGNSA.

This clonotype was counted a few times. The chain is built from TRBV20-1 and TRBJ1-1, with D uncertain. V lost 2 bases to trimming and J lost 0 bases, with 13 bases between them. The CDR3 is 15 amino acids. Germline lookup yields CDR1 DFQATT and CDR2 SNEGSKA (reference sequence). CDR3 nucleotide sequence: TGCAGTGCTAGATCTCAGGCGGGCATGAACACTGAAGCTTTCTTT. It specifies CSARSQAGMNTEAFF.

This clonotype was recorded only once. This chain uses TRBV7-3 with TRBJ2-1, with D perhaps assigned TRBD1 or TRBD2 (6 bases each). The V end lost 5 bases, the J end lost 4 bases, and 15 bases lay between the germline ends. This CDR3 has 15 residues. Germline-derived CDR1 and CDR2 are SGHTA and FQGTGA. CDR3 protein: CASSLGWGAYNEQFF. The CDR3 nucleotides read TGTGCCAGCAGCCTCGGATGGGGGGCGTACAATGAGCAGTTCTTC.

In this sample, this clonotype turned up many times. V and J are TRBV6-6 and TRBJ1-2; 7 nucleotides agree with TRBD1. Germline V gene data show CDR1 as MNHNY and CDR2 as SVGAGI (reference sequence). The ends lost 2 bases at V and 3 bases at J; junction bases unmatched: 0. This CDR3 is built from 13 residues. The CDR3 region is CASSYGTDYGYTF. In DNA, the CDR3 is TGTGCCAGCAGTTACGGGACAGACTATGGCTACACCTTC.

The table lists this clonotype with a count of one. At one boundary the junction diverges from the germline segment, which might be a read error. The chain carries TRBV7-7 and TRBJ2-7, with 8 nucleotides matching TRBD1. From germline, CDR1 is SSHAT and CDR2 FNYEAQ (reference sequence). The CDR3 is 14 amino acids. DNA for the CDR3: TGTGCTAGCAGCTTAGGACAGGGTCACTACGAGCAGTACTTC. Residues: CASSLGQGHYEQYF.

This clonotype has ten or more counts. The rearrangement joins TRBV24-1 to TRBJ1-4; 7 bases match TRBD1. The germline V gene encodes CDR1 KGHDR and CDR2 SFDVKD. This CDR3 has 15 residues. The ends lost 2 bases at V and 7 bases at J; junction bases unmatched: 6. CDR3 nucleotides: TGTGCCACCAGTGATTCAGGGGGGTCGGTTGAAAAACTGTTTTTT. Encoded protein: CATSDSGGSVEKLFF.

This clonotype showed up many times. The chain uses TRBV19 and TRBJ2-2, with TRBD1 matching 9 bases. Germline CDR1 LNHDA, CDR2 SQIVND (reference sequence). V lost 3 bases and J lost 1; bases outside the gene matches: 6. This CDR3 comprises 17 residues. CDR3 in amino acids: CASSMNQDRGNTGELFF. The CDR3 DNA follows: TGTGCCAGTAGTATGAATCAGGACAGGGGGAACACCGGGGAGCTGTTTTTT. The variable domain in full, with the rest retrieved from reference TRBV19 and TRBJ2-2, is DGGITQSPKYLFRKEGQNVTLSCEQNLNHDAMYWYRQDPGQGLRLIYYSQIVNDFQKGDIAEGYSVSREKKESFPLTVTSAQKNPTAFYLCASSMNQDRGNTGELFFGEGSRLTVL.

This clonotype was detected many times. The CDR3 nucleotides read TGCAGTGCTACGGGGTCTCACACAGATACGCAGTATTTT. This encodes CSATGSHTDTQYF. The gene calls are TRBV20-1 and TRBJ2-3; D is perhaps TRBD2 (5 bases). The CDR3 is 13 amino acids. The germline CDR1 and CDR2 sequences are DFQATT and SNEGSKA (reference sequence). V lost 4 bases and J lost 2, with 10 bases in between.

The chain carries TRBV9 and TRBJ1-2; no reliable D call. The V gene's germline CDR1 is SGDLS and CDR2 YYNGEE. The CDR3 totals 12 residues. V lost 0 bases and J lost 1, with 1 base in between. CDR3: CASSVDNYGYTF. The DNA for the CDR3 is TGTGCCAGCAGCGTAGATAACTATGGCTACACCTTC.

At least ten counts were recorded for this clonotype. The chain uses TRBV28 and TRBJ1-1; D not resolved. Deletions cut 2 bases from V and 4 bases from J, with 8 bases between. In germline, CDR1 is MDHEN, CDR2 SYDVKM. This CDR3 has 13 amino acids. The CDR3 spells CASSLGKTTEAFF. The CDR3 bases are TGTGCCAGCAGTTTAGGCAAGACCACTGAAGCTTTCTTT.

This clonotype was detected a few times. The chain employs TRBV2 and TRBJ2-1; 8 nucleotides align to TRBD2. Germline V gene data show CDR1 as SNHLY and CDR2 as FYNNEI. The CDR3 is 15 residues long. Losses at the gene ends were 4 bases for V and 4 bases for J; bases not matched to a gene: 6. CDR3 residues: CASSVSGGRYNEQFF. CDR3 coding DNA: TGTGCCAGCAGTGTATCGGGGGGGAGGTACAATGAGCAGTTCTTC.

This clonotype was detected ten times or more. This chain joins TRBV20-1 and TRBJ2-7; possibly TRBD2 for D (7 bases). V lost 1 base to trimming and J lost 2 bases, with 18 bases between them. The CDR3 extends over 16 amino acids. Per the germline V gene, CDR1 is DFQATT and CDR2 is SNEGSKA (reference sequence). The CDR3 loop reads CSARVGGAQFAYEQYF. CDR3 DNA sequence: TGCAGTGCTAGAGTGGGGGGGGCGCAGTTCGCCTACGAGCAGTACTTC.

This clonotype was counted ten times or more. This rearrangement joins TRBV14 to TRBJ1-4; 8 nucleotides line up with TRBD1. Germline-derived CDR1 and CDR2 are SGHDN and FVKESK. The CDR3 runs to 16 residues. The J segment lost 3 bases and the V segment lost 4 bases, leaving 7 bases of the junction unmatched. The CDR3 is CASSLWTGKANEKLFF. The CDR3, as DNA: TGTGCCAGCAGCCTTTGGACAGGGAAGGCTAATGAAAAACTGTTTTTT.